The T cell receptor beta chain described here comes from a study of blood T cell repertoires in COVID-19. Study as a whole: Spain, Italy and the United States supplied samples that represented acute and convalescent COVID-19. From T cells, B-cell-depleted T cells, or PBMCs came the material, which was cDNA or gDNA.

The V end lost 6 bases, the J end lost 9 bases, and 9 bases lay between the germline ends. The CDR3 has 12 amino acids. Germline values: CDR1 MNHEY, CDR2 SVGAGI. In the study's own analysis: Amplification of reference gene primers was used by the study to estimate nucleated cell counts. The method was immunoSEQ multiplex PCR; TCRdb's version includes in-frame clones alone and lacks a portion of them. D and trimming were read from the DNA, whereas the V and J calls and clone size are those reported in that table. The sample lists some 140,000 clones; roughly 82% were seen once. The genes are TRBV6-5 and TRBJ1-6; D gene uncertain. The sequenced sample was peripheral blood. This sequence was found in an elderly man with acute or convalescent COVID-19. The CDR3 loop reads CASRGGSSPLHF. The DNA of the CDR3 is TGTGCCAGCAGAGGAGGGAGTTCACCCCTCCACTTT.